Listed below are T cell receptor beta chains from one sample, sequenced in a study of blood T cells in healthy people across ages. TCRdb recomputed calls from the 5' RACE reads with MiXCR, one row per CDR3 protein. The table lists about 680,000 distinct CDR3 sequences, 49% of them singletons. The material sequenced was blood. These TCRs come from an older woman in good health. CDR3s include the opening cysteine and the closing phenylalanine or tryptophan.

J gene	V gene	CDR3 protein
TRBJ1-2	TRBV20-1	CSALPPINYGYTF
TRBJ1-5	TRBV20-1	CSARDFGQGGQPQHF
NA	TRBV12-3/TRBV12-4	CASSDRSEIKNIQYF
TRBJ2-5	TRBV11-2	CASSLDLARLETQYF
TRBJ1-2	TRBV6-5	CASRRTDPYYGYTF
TRBJ2-3	TRBV4-2	CASSPLTVGTDTQYF
TRBJ1-2	TRBV20-1	CSASWRQTLFSNYGYTF
TRBJ2-5	TRBV7-2	CASSQTSGRAKNEQYF
TRBJ1-1	TRBV5-1	CASSLRRRDTEAFF
TRBJ2-1	TRBV27	CASSLSGRGAGGMNEQFF
TRBJ2-7	TRBV7-2	CASSLGTLAYEQYF
TRBJ1-6	TRBV2	CASAPSLSYNSPLHF
NA	TRBV3-1	CASSVTWDSYEQYF
TRBJ2-1	TRBV7-3	CASSFGSSYNEQFF
TRBJ2-7	TRBV28	CASSTTGLRGYEQYF
TRBJ2-3	TRBV20-1	CSATQVRRSRDTQYF
TRBJ2-7	TRBV5-1	CASNFGIPREQQYF
TRBJ2-2	TRBV4-2	CASSPEGQTGELFF
TRBJ1-2	TRBV7-2	CAGSLASNLGQGSGYTF
TRBJ2-7	TRBV12-3/TRBV12-4	CASRKQGVGSYEQYF
TRBJ1-1	TRBV7-2	CASSLAGGMDYTEAFF
TRBJ2-7	TRBV12-3/TRBV12-4	CASSPTGFYEQYF
TRBJ1-2	TRBV10-3	CAIRSSGVPNYGYTF
TRBJ2-3	TRBV20-1	CSARDAPAGRDTQYF
TRBJ1-5	TRBV2	CASRLLQGFDQPQHF
TRBJ1-2	TRBV4-3	CASSRDRENYGYTF
TRBJ2-1	TRBV20-1	CSASSSGRANEQFF
TRBJ2-7	TRBV27	CASSSSGSGRSYEQYF
TRBJ2-3	TRBV24-1	CATSDTRDKYTQYF
TRBJ2-7	TRBV20-1	CSALGELADRYEQYF
NA	TRBV28	CASVYSGRGNEQYF
TRBJ2-3	TRBV28	CASQAGTDTQYF
TRBJ2-3	TRBV6-1	CASSEGRQYRDTQYF
TRBJ1-2	TRBV4-3	CASSPQAGANYGYTF
TRBJ2-1	TRBV5-1	CASSLPTSGRMLNEQFF
TRBJ1-4	TRBV7-2	CASSPPGGPTNEKLFF
TRBJ2-7	TRBV19	CASRRGEGNSYEQYF
TRBJ2-3	TRBV18	CASSRAEGGTDTQYF
TRBJ1-5	TRBV29-1	CSVGGEGPQHF
TRBJ2-3	TRBV29-1	CSVSSDSADTQYF
TRBJ1-2	TRBV5-1	CASSADRQNYGYTF
TRBJ1-4	TRBV6-5	CASSSVATNEKLFF
TRBJ2-3	TRBV10-3	CATHVDRDTDTQYF
TRBJ2-7	TRBV20-1	CSASGTTGNEQYF
TRBJ2-7	TRBV7-9	CASSLETGALEQYF
NA	TRBV29-1	CSVGNRGGYEQYF
TRBJ1-2	TRBV29-1	CSVEDSQGANYGYTF
TRBJ1-1	TRBV6-1	CASKVKGVNTEAFF